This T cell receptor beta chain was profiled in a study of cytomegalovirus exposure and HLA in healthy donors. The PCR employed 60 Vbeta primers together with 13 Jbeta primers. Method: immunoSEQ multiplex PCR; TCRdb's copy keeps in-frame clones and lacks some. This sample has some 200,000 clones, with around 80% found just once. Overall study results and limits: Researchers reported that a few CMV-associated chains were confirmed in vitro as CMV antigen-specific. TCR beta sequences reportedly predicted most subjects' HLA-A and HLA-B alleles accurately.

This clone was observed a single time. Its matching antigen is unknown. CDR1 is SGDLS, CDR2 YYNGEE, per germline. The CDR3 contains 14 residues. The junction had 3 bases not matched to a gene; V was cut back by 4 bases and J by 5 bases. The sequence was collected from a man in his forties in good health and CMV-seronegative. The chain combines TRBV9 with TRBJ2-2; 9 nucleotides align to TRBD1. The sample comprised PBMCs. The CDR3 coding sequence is TGTGCCAGCAGCAACGACAGGGGGACCGGGGAGCTGTTTTTT. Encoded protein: CASSNDRGTGELFF.